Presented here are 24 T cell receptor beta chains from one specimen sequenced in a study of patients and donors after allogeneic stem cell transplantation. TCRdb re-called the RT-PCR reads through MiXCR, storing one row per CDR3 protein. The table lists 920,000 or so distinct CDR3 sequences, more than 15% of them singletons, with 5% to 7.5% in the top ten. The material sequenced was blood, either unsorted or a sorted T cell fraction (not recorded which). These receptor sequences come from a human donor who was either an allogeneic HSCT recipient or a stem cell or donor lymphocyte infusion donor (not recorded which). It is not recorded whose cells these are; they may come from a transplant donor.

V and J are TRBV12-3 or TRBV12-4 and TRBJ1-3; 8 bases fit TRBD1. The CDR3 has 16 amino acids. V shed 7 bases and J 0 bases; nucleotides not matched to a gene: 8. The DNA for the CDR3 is TGTGCCAGCACCCCCGGGACAGGCAGCTCTGGAAACACCATATATTTT. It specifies CASTPGTGSSGNTIYF.

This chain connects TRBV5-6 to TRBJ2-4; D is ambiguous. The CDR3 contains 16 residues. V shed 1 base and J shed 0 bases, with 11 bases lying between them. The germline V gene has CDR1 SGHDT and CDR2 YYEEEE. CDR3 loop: CASSLSRGLAKNIQYF. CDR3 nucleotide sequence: TGTGCCAGCAGCTTGTCGCGAGGCCTAGCCAAAAACATTCAGTACTTC.

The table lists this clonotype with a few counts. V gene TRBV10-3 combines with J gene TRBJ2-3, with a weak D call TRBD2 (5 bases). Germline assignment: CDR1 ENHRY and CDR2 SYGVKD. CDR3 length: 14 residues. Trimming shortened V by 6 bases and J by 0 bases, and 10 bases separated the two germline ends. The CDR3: CAISGGDSTDTQYF. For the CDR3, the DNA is TGTGCCATCAGCGGAGGAGATAGCACAGATACGCAGTATTTT.

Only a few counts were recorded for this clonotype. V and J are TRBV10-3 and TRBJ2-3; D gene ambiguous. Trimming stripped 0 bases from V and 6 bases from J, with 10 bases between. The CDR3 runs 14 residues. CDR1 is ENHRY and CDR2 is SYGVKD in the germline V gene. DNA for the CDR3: TGTGCCATCAGTGAGTCGAGAGAATCGGATACGCAGTATTTT. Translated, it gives CAISESRESDTQYF.

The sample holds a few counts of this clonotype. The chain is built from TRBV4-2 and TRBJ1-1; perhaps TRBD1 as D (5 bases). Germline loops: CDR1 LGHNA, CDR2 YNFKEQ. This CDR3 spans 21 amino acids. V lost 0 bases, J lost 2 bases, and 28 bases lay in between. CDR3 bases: TGTGCCAGCAGCCAAGACGTCGGGGGACGCACTACGACGGAGGCAAACACTGAAGCTTTCTTT. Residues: CASSQDVGGRTTTEANTEAFF.

The CDR3 sequence: CASSLATGWGYTF. DNA of the CDR3: TGTGCCAGCAGTTTAGCCACGGGATGGGGCTACACCTTC. This chain joins TRBV12-3 or TRBV12-4 and TRBJ1-2, with D unclear. The CDR3 is made up of 13 amino acids. The V gene lost 0 bases and the J gene lost 8 bases, with 10 bases spanning the gap.

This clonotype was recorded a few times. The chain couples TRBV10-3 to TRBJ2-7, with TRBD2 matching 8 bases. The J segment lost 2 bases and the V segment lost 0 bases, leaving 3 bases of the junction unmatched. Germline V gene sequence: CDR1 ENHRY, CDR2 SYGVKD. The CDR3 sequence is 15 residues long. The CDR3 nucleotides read TGTGCCATCAGTGAGTCTAGCGGGGTGACCTACGAGCAGTACTTC. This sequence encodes CAISESSGVTYEQYF.

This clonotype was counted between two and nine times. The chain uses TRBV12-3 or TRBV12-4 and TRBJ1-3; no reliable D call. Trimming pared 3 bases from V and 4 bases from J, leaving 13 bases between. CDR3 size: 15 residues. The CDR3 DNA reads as TGTGCCAGCAGTTTGAACCTCGGGTGGGGAAACACCATATATTTT. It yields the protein CASSLNLGWGNTIYF.

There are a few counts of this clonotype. CDR3 coding DNA: TGTGCCAGCACGGACAGGGGGAGTTTGGATGAGCAGTTCTTC. Protein sequence: CASTDRGSLDEQFF. The genes are TRBV25-1 and TRBJ2-1; the match to TRBD1 covers 10 bases. The trim removed 7 bases at V and 8 bases at J, leaving 8 bases unmatched. CDR3 length: 14 residues. Per germline, CDR1 MGHDK and CDR2 SYGVNS.

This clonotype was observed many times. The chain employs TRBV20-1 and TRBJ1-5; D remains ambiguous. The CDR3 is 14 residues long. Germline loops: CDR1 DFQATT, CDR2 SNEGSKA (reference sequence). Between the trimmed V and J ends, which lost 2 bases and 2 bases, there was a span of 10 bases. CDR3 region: CSARPRRGNQPQHF. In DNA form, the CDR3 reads TGCAGTGCTAGACCCCGGAGGGGCAATCAGCCCCAGCATTTT.

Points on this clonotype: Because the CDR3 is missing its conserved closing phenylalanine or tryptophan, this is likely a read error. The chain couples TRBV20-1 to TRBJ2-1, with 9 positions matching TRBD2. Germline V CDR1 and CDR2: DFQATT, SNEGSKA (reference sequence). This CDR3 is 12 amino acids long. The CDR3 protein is CLTSGLANEQFL. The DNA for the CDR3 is TGCCTGACTAGCGGTCTAGCGAATGAGCAGTTCTTA.

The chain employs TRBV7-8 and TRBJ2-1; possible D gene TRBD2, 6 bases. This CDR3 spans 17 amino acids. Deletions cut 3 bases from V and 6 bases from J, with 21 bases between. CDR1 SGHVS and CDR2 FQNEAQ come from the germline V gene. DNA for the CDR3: TGTGCCAGCAGCTTTGAAGGCCCTAGCGAGATCACCAATGAGCAGTTCTTC. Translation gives CASSFEGPSEITNEQFF.

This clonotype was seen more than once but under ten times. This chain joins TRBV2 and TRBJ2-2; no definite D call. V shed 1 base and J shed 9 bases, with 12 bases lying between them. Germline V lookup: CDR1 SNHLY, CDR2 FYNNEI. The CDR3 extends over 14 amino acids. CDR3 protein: CASSEVSLDRELFF. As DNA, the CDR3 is TGTGCCAGCAGTGAAGTTAGTCTGGACCGGGAGCTGTTTTTT. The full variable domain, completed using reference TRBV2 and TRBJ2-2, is EPEVTQTPSHQVTQMGQEVILRCVPISNHLYFYWYRQILGQKVEFLVSFYNNEISEKSEIFDDQFSVERPDGSNFTLKIRSTKLEDSAMYFCASSEVSLDRELFFGEGSRLTVL.

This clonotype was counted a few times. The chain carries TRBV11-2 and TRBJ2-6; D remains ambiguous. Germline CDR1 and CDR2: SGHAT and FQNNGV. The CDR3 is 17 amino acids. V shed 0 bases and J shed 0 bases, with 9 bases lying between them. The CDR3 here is CASSLEGRPSGANVLTF. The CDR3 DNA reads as TGTGCCAGCAGCTTAGAGGGCAGGCCCTCTGGGGCCAACGTCCTGACTTTC.

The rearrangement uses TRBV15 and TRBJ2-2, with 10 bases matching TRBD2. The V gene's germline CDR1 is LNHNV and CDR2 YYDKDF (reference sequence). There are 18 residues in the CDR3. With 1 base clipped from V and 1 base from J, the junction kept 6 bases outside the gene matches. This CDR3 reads CATSRALAGAKNTGELFF. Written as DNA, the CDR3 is TGTGCCACCAGCAGAGCCCTAGCGGGGGCCAAGAACACCGGGGAGCTGTTTTTT.

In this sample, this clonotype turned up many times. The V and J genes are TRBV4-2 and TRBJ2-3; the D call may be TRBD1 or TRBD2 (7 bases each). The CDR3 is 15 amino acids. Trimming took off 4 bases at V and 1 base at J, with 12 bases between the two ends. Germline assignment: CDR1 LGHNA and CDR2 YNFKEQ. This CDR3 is CASSPGGAGTDTQYF. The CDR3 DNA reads TGTGCCAGCAGCCCAGGGGGGGCAGGCACAGATACGCAGTATTTT.

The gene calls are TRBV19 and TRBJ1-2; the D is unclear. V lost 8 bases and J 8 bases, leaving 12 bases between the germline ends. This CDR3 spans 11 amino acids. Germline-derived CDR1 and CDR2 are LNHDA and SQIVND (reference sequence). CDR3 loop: CASRIYAGYTF. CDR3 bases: TGTGCCAGTCGAATCTACGCCGGCTACACCTTC. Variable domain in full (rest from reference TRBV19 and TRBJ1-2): DGGITQSPKYLFRKEGQNVTLSCEQNLNHDAMYWYRQDPGQGLRLIYYSQIVNDFQKGDIAEGYSVSREKKESFPLTVTSAQKNPTAFYLCASRIYAGYTFGSGTRLTVV.

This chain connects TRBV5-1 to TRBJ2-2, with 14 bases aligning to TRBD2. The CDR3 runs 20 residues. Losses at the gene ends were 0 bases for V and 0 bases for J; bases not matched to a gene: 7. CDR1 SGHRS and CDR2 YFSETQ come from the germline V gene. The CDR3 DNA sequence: TGCGCCAGCAGCTTGGGGACGGGACTAGCGGGGGTCACGAACACCGGGGAGCTGTTTTTT. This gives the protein CASSLGTGLAGVTNTGELFF.

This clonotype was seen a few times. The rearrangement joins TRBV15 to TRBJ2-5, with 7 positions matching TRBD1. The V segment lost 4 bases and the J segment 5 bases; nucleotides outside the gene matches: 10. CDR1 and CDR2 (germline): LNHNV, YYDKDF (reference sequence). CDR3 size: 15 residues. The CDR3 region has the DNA TGTGCCACCAGCACCACGCCTAGGGGGCTGGAGACCCAGTACTTC. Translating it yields CATSTTPRGLETQYF.

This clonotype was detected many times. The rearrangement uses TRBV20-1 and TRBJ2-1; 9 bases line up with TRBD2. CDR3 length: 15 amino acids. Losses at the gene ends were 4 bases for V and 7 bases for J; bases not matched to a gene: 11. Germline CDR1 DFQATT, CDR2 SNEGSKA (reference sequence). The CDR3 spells CSANQCSGGLNEQFF. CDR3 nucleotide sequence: TGCAGTGCTAATCAGTGTAGCGGGGGCTTAAATGAGCAGTTCTTC.

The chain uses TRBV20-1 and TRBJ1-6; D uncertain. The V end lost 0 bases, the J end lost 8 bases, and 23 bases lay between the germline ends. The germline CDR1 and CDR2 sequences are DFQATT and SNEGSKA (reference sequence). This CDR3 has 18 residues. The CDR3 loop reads CSARERSGAVIVYSPLHF. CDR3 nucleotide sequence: TGCAGTGCTAGAGAAAGATCCGGCGCCGTTATTGTGTATTCACCCCTCCACTTT.

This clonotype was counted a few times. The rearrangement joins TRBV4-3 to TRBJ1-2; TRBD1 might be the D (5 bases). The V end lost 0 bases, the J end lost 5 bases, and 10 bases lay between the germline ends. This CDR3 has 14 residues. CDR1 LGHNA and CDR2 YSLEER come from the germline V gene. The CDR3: CASSQDRRVYGYTF. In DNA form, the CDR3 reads TGCGCCAGCAGCCAAGATCGCAGGGTGTATGGCTACACCTTC.

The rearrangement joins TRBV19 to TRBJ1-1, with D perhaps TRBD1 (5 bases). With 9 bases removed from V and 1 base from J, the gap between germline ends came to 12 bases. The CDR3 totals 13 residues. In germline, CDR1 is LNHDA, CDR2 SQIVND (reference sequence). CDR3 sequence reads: CASAGRKNTEAFF. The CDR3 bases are TGTGCCAGCGCGGGACGGAAGAACACTGAAGCTTTCTTT. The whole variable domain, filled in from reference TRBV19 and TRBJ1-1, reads DGGITQSPKYLFRKEGQNVTLSCEQNLNHDAMYWYRQDPGQGLRLIYYSQIVNDFQKGDIAEGYSVSREKKESFPLTVTSAQKNPTAFYLCASAGRKNTEAFFGQGTRLTVV.

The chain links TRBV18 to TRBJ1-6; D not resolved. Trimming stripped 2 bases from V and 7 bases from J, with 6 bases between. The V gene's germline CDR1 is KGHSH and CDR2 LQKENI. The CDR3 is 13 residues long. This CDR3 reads CASSPATNSPLHF. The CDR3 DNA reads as TGTGCCAGCTCACCAGCGACAAATTCACCCCTCCACTTT.